The source of this TCR beta chain is a study of cytomegalovirus exposure and HLA in healthy donors. Study outcomes and limitations: The classifier was said to identify cytomegalovirus status with high specificity and sensitivity. Near-uniform donor sequencing depth was presumed by presence/absence analyses.

With 60 Vbeta and 13 Jbeta primers, the PCR was carried out. As processed by the authors: An analysis performed later counted 60 million to 90 million unique TCR beta chains (around 10 million of them shared). The repertoire was sequenced with immunoSEQ multiplex PCR; TCRdb's copy has only in-frame clones and lacks some. V and J calls and clone size are copied from that table; D and trimming were computed from the DNA. The table has over 150,000 clones, 70% to 80% seen once. Between the trimmed V and J ends, which lost 4 bases and 8 bases, there was a span of 20 bases. The CDR3 covers 15 residues. Per germline, CDR1 SGHTA and CDR2 FQGNSA. This clone was counted a few times. Its antigen is still unknown.

This sequence originates from a man aged 30 to 39 in good health and CMV-seropositive. This sequence joins TRBV7-2 and TRBJ1-2; tentative D call: TRBD1 (6 bases). Sequences were obtained from PBMCs. CDR3 nucleotides: TGTGCCAGCAGCTCCCAGGCGGTACAGGGAAGAGGCTACACCTTC. This gives the protein CASSSQAVQGRGYTF.